This TCR beta chain originates from a study of human T cells and chemical hapten exposure. Findings and caveats of the study: Donors were affected by alopecia, so their immune reaction might vary from that of healthy individuals.

Via MiXCR, TCRdb re-called the RACE reads, giving one row per CDR3 protein. The data show 180,000 or so distinct CDR3 sequences, 13% to 15% seen once. This clonotype came up a few times. The antigen is undetermined. After removal of 0 bases from V and 7 bases from J, the junction contained 9 bases not matched to a gene. CDR1 is SGHTA, CDR2 FQGNSA, per germline. The CDR3 totals 16 residues. Specified time point: patch test 1, 2 weeks after DPC sensitization. Documented treatment: therapeutic diphenylcyclopropenone sensitization with weekly scalp DPC. The J gene is TRBJ2-1, the V gene TRBV7-2, with 7 positions matching TRBD2. The source material was whole blood, sampled in connection with sensitization to the hapten diphenylcyclopropenone (DPC). The receptor comes from a woman aged 30 to 39 with alopecia areata. Some clones in this sample may be carry-over from other donors' samples. CDR3 sequence reads: CASSLASTGGGNEQFF. As DNA, the CDR3 is TGTGCCAGCAGCTTAGCGAGTACGGGAGGCGGTAATGAGCAGTTCTTC.